The rows below give T cell receptor beta chains drawn from one sample of a study of T cell responses to AZD1222 COVID-19 vaccine. Data came from immunoSEQ multiplex PCR; TCRdb stores just in-frame clones and leaves some out. The sample has about 100,000 clones; around 87% are singletons. The sample here was peripheral blood, taken on day 0 of MenACWY control vaccination. The origin of the receptors is an adult in good health. CDR3s include the opening cysteine and the closing phenylalanine or tryptophan. A D gene is named only where the DNA matches it firmly. Clone size is stated in some rows and not others, as once, few, many or a class when expanded.

V: TRBV5-1
J: TRBJ1-2
D: .
size: .
length: 13
DNA: TGCGCCAGCAGCCCTGACTCGGACTATGGCTACACCTTC
CDR3: CASSPDSDYGYTF

V: TRBV9
J: TRBJ2-1
D: .
size: .
length: 16
DNA: TGTGCCAGCAGTTTGGAGGGGGGAGGCTCCTACAATGAGCAGTTCTTC
CDR3: CASSLEGGGSYNEQFF

V: TRBV13
J: TRBJ1-3
D: .
size: .
length: 16
DNA: TGTGCCAGCAGCTTAGGTACCCTTATCTCTGGAAACACCATATATTTT
CDR3: CASSLGTLISGNTIYF

V: TRBV30
J: TRBJ2-1
D: .
size: .
length: 13
DNA: TGTGCCTGGGCGGTGGGCGCCCCCAATGAGCAGTTCTTC
CDR3: CAWAVGAPNEQFF

V: TRBV20-1
J: TRBJ1-2
D: .
size: .
length: 13
DNA: TGCAGTGCCAGTCCGGCAGACGACCATGGCTACACCTTC
CDR3: CSASPADDHGYTF

V: TRBV6-4
J: TRBJ2-3
D: TRBD2
size: .
length: 16
DNA: TGTGCCAGCAGTAGAGGACTAGCGGGGGACACAGATACGCAGTATTTT
CDR3: CASSRGLAGDTDTQYF

V: TRBV5-8
J: TRBJ1-4
D: TRBD1
size: .
length: 16
DNA: TGTGCCAGCAGCTACGGACAGGCCCCCGCTTATGAAAAACTGTTTTTT
CDR3: CASSYGQAPAYEKLFF

V: TRBV29-1
J: TRBJ1-1
D: .
size: .
length: 11
DNA: TGCAGCTCGCACAGAGATACTGAAGCTTTCTTT
CDR3: CSSHRDTEAFF

V: TRBV7-2
J: TRBJ1-6
D: .
size: .
length: 12
DNA: TGTGCCAGCAGCTTAAATAATTCACCCCTCCACTTT
CDR3: CASSLNNSPLHF

V: TRBV15
J: TRBJ1-2
D: TRBD1
size: few
length: 15
DNA: TGTGCCACCAGCAGAGGGGACAGGGGGAACTATGGCTACACCTTC
CDR3: CATSRGDRGNYGYTF

V: TRBV4-3
J: TRBJ2-3
D: .
size: few
length: 16
DNA: TGCGCCAGCAGCCAAGGCTCCCAAAAAAACACAGATACGCAGTATTTT
CDR3: CASSQGSQKNTDTQYF

V: TRBV19
J: TRBJ1-1
D: .
size: .
length: 12
DNA: TGTGCCAGTATGGCTTACAGCACTGAAGCTTTCTTT
CDR3: CASMAYSTEAFF

V: TRBV7-2
J: TRBJ1-2
D: .
size: .
length: 14
DNA: TGTGCCAGCAGCTTAAACTCAGGGTCCTATGGCTACACCTTC
CDR3: CASSLNSGSYGYTF

V: TRBV21-1
J: TRBJ2-7
D: .
size: .
length: 13
DNA: TGTGCCAGCCCTCAGAGTCCAGACTACGAGCAGTACTTC
CDR3: CASPQSPDYEQYF

V: TRBV2
J: TRBJ1-5
D: .
size: .
length: 15
DNA: TGTGCCAGCAGAGAGTCCAGGGGTTCCAATCAGCCCCAGCATTTT
CDR3: CASRESRGSNQPQHF

V: TRBV5-1
J: TRBJ1-4
D: TRBD1
size: few
length: 14
DNA: TGCGCCAGCAGCTTGGATGGGACAGATGAAAAACTGTTTTTT
CDR3: CASSLDGTDEKLFF

V: TRBV4-3
J: TRBJ2-7
D: TRBD2
size: .
length: 15
DNA: TGCGCCAGCAGCCGCGGGGACTACCGCCGGGACGAGCAGTACTTC
CDR3: CASSRGDYRRDEQYF

V: TRBV3-1/TRBV3-2
J: TRBJ2-3
D: .
size: .
length: 14
DNA: TGTGCCAGCAGCCAAGCCCATGGTCGGGGTACGCAGTATTTT
CDR3: CASSQAHGRGTQYF

V: TRBV28
J: TRBJ1-6
D: TRBD1
size: .
length: 14
DNA: TGTGCCAGCATAGGGGGCTTAGAGGGTTCACCCCTCCACTTT
CDR3: CASIGGLEGSPLHF

V: TRBV19
J: TRBJ2-7
D: .
size: .
length: 13
DNA: TGTGCCAGTAGTATAGGACATCTTTACGAGCAGTACTTC
CDR3: CASSIGHLYEQYF

V: TRBV13
J: TRBJ2-1
D: TRBD2
size: .
length: 17
DNA: TGTGCCAGCAGCGCCCTAGCGGGAGACCCATCTTCTCATGAGCAGTTCTTC
CDR3: CASSALAGDPSSHEQFF

V: TRBV10-3
J: TRBJ2-7
D: TRBD1
size: once
length: 16
DNA: TGTGCCATCAGTAATCCACCGGGACAGGTCTCCCACGAGCAGTACTTC
CDR3: CAISNPPGQVSHEQYF

V: TRBV10-3
J: TRBJ1-1
D: .
size: .
length: 15
DNA: TGTGCCATCAGTGAGTCCACAGGGTCTACCACTGAAGCTTTCTTT
CDR3: CAISESTGSTTEAFF

V: TRBV5-1
J: TRBJ2-5
D: .
size: .
length: 17
DNA: TGCGCCAGCAGCTTGGAGACCCCTCAGGGGGGGCGGGAGACCCAGTACTTC
CDR3: CASSLETPQGGRETQYF

V: TRBV7-2
J: TRBJ1-4
D: .
size: .
length: 14
DNA: TGTGCCAGCAGCGCACTGGGGGGCGCCGGAAAACTGTTTTTT
CDR3: CASSALGGAGKLFF

V: TRBV18
J: TRBJ1-6
D: TRBD1
size: once
length: 15
DNA: TGTGCCAGCTCACCTTGGGACAGGGGGCTTTCACCCCTCCACTTT
CDR3: CASSPWDRGLSPLHF

V: TRBV7-2
J: TRBJ2-6
D: .
size: .
length: 16
DNA: TGTGCCAGCAGCTCCCAGGGTCTGCCTGGGGCCAACGTCCTGACTTTC
CDR3: CASSSQGLPGANVLTF

V: TRBV18
J: TRBJ2-2
D: .
size: .
length: 13
DNA: TGTGCCAGCTCACCACGACACACCGGGGAGCTGTTTTTT
CDR3: CASSPRHTGELFF

V: TRBV25-1
J: TRBJ2-7
D: .
size: .
length: 14
DNA: TGTGCCAGCAGTGAATTCGGGATGATCTACGAGCAGTACTTC
CDR3: CASSEFGMIYEQYF

V: TRBV19
J: TRBJ1-5
D: .
size: .
length: 15
DNA: TGTGCCAGTAGTATCCCCGGACGGCCCGAGCAGCCCCAGCATTTT
CDR3: CASSIPGRPEQPQHF

V: TRBV29-1
J: TRBJ1-5
D: TRBD1
size: few
length: 13
DNA: TGCAGCGTTCCCACAGGGGTGGGTCAGCCCCAGCATTTT
CDR3: CSVPTGVGQPQHF

V: TRBV5-8
J: TRBJ1-3
D: .
size: .
length: 15
DNA: TGTGCCAGCAGCTTCTTACGGCTCTCTGGAAACACCATATATTTT
CDR3: CASSFLRLSGNTIYF

V: TRBV7-2
J: TRBJ1-2
D: .
size: .
length: 13
DNA: TGTGCCAGCACAGGACAGCAGACGGATGGCTACACCTTC
CDR3: CASTGQQTDGYTF

V: TRBV27
J: TRBJ2-1
D: TRBD2
size: .
length: 17
DNA: TGTGCCAGCAGTTTACTCTTGCTAGCGGGAGGGCTCAAAGAGCAGTTCTTC
CDR3: CASSLLLLAGGLKEQFF

V: TRBV6-5
J: TRBJ1-2
D: .
size: .
length: 13
DNA: TGTGCCAGCAGAACGACAGGATTCTATGGCTACACCTTC
CDR3: CASRTTGFYGYTF

V: TRBV12-3/TRBV12-4
J: TRBJ1-1
D: TRBD1
size: .
length: 12
DNA: TGTGCCAGCAGTTTAGCACAGGGGACAGCTTTCTTT
CDR3: CASSLAQGTAFF

V: TRBV6-5
J: TRBJ2-3
D: TRBD1
size: .
length: 15
DNA: TGTGCCAGCAGTTACGATGGGACAGGGGGAGATACGCAGTATTTT
CDR3: CASSYDGTGGDTQYF

V: TRBV6-5
J: TRBJ1-1
D: TRBD1
size: .
length: 14
DNA: TGTGCCAGCAGTCCCGGGACAGGGGCCACTGAAGCTTTCTTT
CDR3: CASSPGTGATEAFF

V: TRBV6-2/TRBV6-3
J: TRBJ2-5
D: .
size: .
length: 14
DNA: TGTGCCAGCAGTTACTTAGACTTCCAAGAGACCCAGTACTTC
CDR3: CASSYLDFQETQYF

V: TRBV27
J: TRBJ1-2
D: .
size: .
length: 12
DNA: TGTGCCAGCACGGATGGGGGAGATGGCTACACCTTC
CDR3: CASTDGGDGYTF

V: TRBV6-5
J: TRBJ1-1
D: .
size: once
length: 15
DNA: TGTGCCAGCAGTTACTCTTTTGGGGGACACACTGAAGCTTTCTTT
CDR3: CASSYSFGGHTEAFF

V: TRBV28
J: TRBJ1-5
D: .
size: .
length: 15
DNA: TGTGCCAGCAGCCAAGGCCGGGCAGTCAATCAGCCCCAGCATTTT
CDR3: CASSQGRAVNQPQHF

V: TRBV29-1
J: TRBJ1-2
D: .
size: .
length: 14
DNA: TGCAGCGTTGAAGATCGCCGGGGGGCCGATGGCTACACCTTC
CDR3: CSVEDRRGADGYTF

V: TRBV10-2
J: TRBJ1-1
D: .
size: once
length: 14
DNA: TGCGCCAGCAGTGAGTCGGGCTTGAACACTGAAGCTTTCTTT
CDR3: CASSESGLNTEAFF

V: TRBV6-5
J: TRBJ1-2
D: .
size: .
length: 14
DNA: TGTGCCAGCAGCCTCCCGTTTCAGGCGGATGGCTACACCTTC
CDR3: CASSLPFQADGYTF

V: TRBV19
J: TRBJ1-3
D: TRBD1
size: .
length: 16
DNA: TGTGCCAGTAGGCTCTCAGGGGGACTCTCTGGAAACACCATATATTTT
CDR3: CASRLSGGLSGNTIYF

V: TRBV11-2
J: TRBJ2-3
D: .
size: few
length: 13
DNA: TGTGCCAGCAGCTTAGCGGGGGAAGATACGCAGTATTTT
CDR3: CASSLAGEDTQYF

V: TRBV19
J: TRBJ1-1
D: TRBD1
size: .
length: 15
DNA: TGTGCCAGTAGTCCACAGACAGGGGCAGTAACTGAAGCTTTCTTT
CDR3: CASSPQTGAVTEAFF

V: TRBV29-1
J: TRBJ2-3
D: .
size: .
length: 13
DNA: TGCAGCGTTGAAGAGTCATCGACTTCCCAGCAGTATTTT
CDR3: CSVEESSTSQQYF

V: TRBV24-1
J: TRBJ2-5
D: .
size: .
length: 12
DNA: TGTGCCACCAGTGATCCAATGGGGACCCAGTACTTC
CDR3: CATSDPMGTQYF

V: TRBV5-1
J: TRBJ1-2
D: TRBD1
size: .
length: 16
DNA: TGCGCCAGCAGCTTGAGGGACAGGGGCTCTAACTATGGCTACACCTTC
CDR3: CASSLRDRGSNYGYTF

V: TRBV28
J: TRBJ1-5
D: .
size: .
length: 15
DNA: TGTGCCAGCAGTATGGACACCCATAGCAATCAGCCCCAGCATTTT
CDR3: CASSMDTHSNQPQHF

V: TRBV3-1/TRBV3-2
J: TRBJ2-7
D: .
size: .
length: 15
DNA: TGTGCCAGCAGCCGCGGACAGTCTAGCTCCTACGAGCAGTACTTC
CDR3: CASSRGQSSSYEQYF